The rows below give T cell receptor beta chains drawn from one sample of a study of blood T cell repertoires in COVID-19. Profiling relied on immunoSEQ multiplex PCR, and the TCRdb table lists in-frame clones only, not all of them. The table records around 23,000 clones, over 75% of them present only once. The sequenced sample was peripheral blood. All receptors derive from a man aged 50-59 years with active COVID-19. Both conserved end residues are part of each CDR3. D genes are given only for firm matches. The size field is filled for only some rows; it gives once, few, many or a size class.

clone size: once; J gene: TRBJ2-2; V gene: TRBV6-5; D gene: .; CDR3 protein: CASTLGGNTGELFF; CDR3 DNA: TGTGCCAGCACCCTAGGGGGTAACACCGGGGAGCTGTTTTTT
clone size: .; J gene: TRBJ1-1; V gene: TRBV3-1/TRBV3-2; D gene: .; CDR3 protein: CASSFRQEKGRAFF; CDR3 DNA: TGTGCCAGCAGCTTCCGGCAGGAAAAGGGGCGAGCTTTCTTT
clone size: .; J gene: TRBJ1-1; V gene: TRBV12-3/TRBV12-4; D gene: .; CDR3 protein: CASSLEWRTEAFF; CDR3 DNA: TGTGCCAGCAGTTTAGAATGGAGGACTGAAGCTTTCTTT
clone size: .; J gene: TRBJ2-1; V gene: TRBV2; D gene: TRBD1; CDR3 protein: CATKTGGGSYNEQFF; CDR3 DNA: TGTGCCACCAAGACAGGGGGAGGCTCCTACAATGAGCAGTTCTTC
clone size: .; J gene: TRBJ2-2; V gene: TRBV7-2; D gene: TRBD2; CDR3 protein: CASSLSREVIGELFF; CDR3 DNA: TGTGCCAGCAGCTTATCGCGGGAGGTCATCGGGGAGCTGTTTTTT
clone size: .; J gene: TRBJ2-1; V gene: TRBV11-2; D gene: TRBD2; CDR3 protein: CASSLGGGRYEQFF; CDR3 DNA: TGTGCCAGCAGCTTAGGCGGCGGGAGGTATGAGCAGTTCTTC
clone size: .; J gene: TRBJ1-2; V gene: TRBV30; D gene: .; CDR3 protein: CAWWGLVGYTF; CDR3 DNA: TGTGCCTGGTGGGGACTAGTTGGCTACACCTTC
clone size: .; J gene: TRBJ2-2; V gene: TRBV3-1/TRBV3-2; D gene: TRBD2; CDR3 protein: CASRERDVRIRGSTGELFF; CDR3 DNA: TGTGCCAGCAGAGAGCGGGACGTCCGAATTCGGGGGAGTACCGGGGAGCTGTTTTTT
clone size: few; J gene: TRBJ2-2; V gene: TRBV7-2; D gene: .; CDR3 protein: CASSSGMRMSNTGELFF; CDR3 DNA: TGTGCCAGCAGCTCTGGAATGAGGATGTCGAACACCGGGGAGCTGTTTTTT
clone size: .; J gene: TRBJ1-6; V gene: TRBV6-5; D gene: .; CDR3 protein: CASSYYGSSYNSPLHF; CDR3 DNA: TGTGCCAGCAGTTACTACGGGAGCTCCTATAATTCACCCCTCCACTTT
clone size: few; J gene: TRBJ2-1; V gene: TRBV18; D gene: TRBD2; CDR3 protein: CASSLRTSGFNEQFF; CDR3 DNA: TGTGCCAGCTCACTCAGGACTAGCGGCTTCAATGAGCAGTTCTTC
clone size: .; J gene: TRBJ2-7; V gene: TRBV18; D gene: .; CDR3 protein: CASSMTAGQTYEQYF; CDR3 DNA: TGTGCCAGCTCAATGACGGCTGGACAGACCTACGAGCAGTACTTC
clone size: .; J gene: TRBJ2-2; V gene: TRBV15; D gene: .; CDR3 protein: CATSNFRGPTPGELFF; CDR3 DNA: TGTGCCACCAGCAACTTCCGAGGCCCAACACCCGGGGAGCTGTTTTTT
clone size: few; J gene: TRBJ2-1; V gene: TRBV6-5; D gene: TRBD1; CDR3 protein: CASSSQGTGNWNEQFF; CDR3 DNA: TGTGCCAGCAGTTCACAAGGGACAGGGAATTGGAATGAGCAGTTCTTC
clone size: .; J gene: TRBJ1-2; V gene: TRBV9; D gene: .; CDR3 protein: CASSVAGVSPRGYTF; CDR3 DNA: TGTGCCAGCAGCGTAGCAGGGGTGTCGCCTCGAGGCTACACCTTC
clone size: .; J gene: TRBJ2-3; V gene: TRBV7-6; D gene: TRBD2; CDR3 protein: CASSWELAGTQDTQYF; CDR3 DNA: TGTGCCAGCAGCTGGGAACTAGCGGGGACGCAAGATACGCAGTATTTT
clone size: .; J gene: TRBJ2-1; V gene: TRBV24-1; D gene: TRBD1; CDR3 protein: CATSRQGNEQFF; CDR3 DNA: TGTGCCACCAGTCGACAGGGTAATGAGCAGTTCTTC
clone size: .; J gene: TRBJ1-4; V gene: TRBV6-6; D gene: .; CDR3 protein: CASRLGGGEKLFF; CDR3 DNA: TGTGCCAGCAGATTAGGGGGGGGTGAAAAACTGTTTTTT
clone size: .; J gene: TRBJ2-1; V gene: TRBV2; D gene: .; CDR3 protein: CASSVGQSSYNEQFF; CDR3 DNA: TGTGCCAGCAGTGTTGGCCAAAGCTCCTACAATGAGCAGTTCTTC
clone size: .; J gene: TRBJ1-3; V gene: TRBV5-1; D gene: .; CDR3 protein: CASSPEGGPRNTIYF; CDR3 DNA: TGCGCCAGCAGTCCGGAAGGGGGTCCCCGAAACACCATATATTTT
clone size: .; J gene: TRBJ1-1; V gene: TRBV7-9; D gene: .; CDR3 protein: CASNSPLRDWRTEAFF; CDR3 DNA: TGTGCCAGCAACTCCCCTCTCCGGGACTGGCGGACTGAAGCTTTCTTT
clone size: .; J gene: TRBJ1-2; V gene: TRBV2; D gene: .; CDR3 protein: CASSEAQESITYGYTF; CDR3 DNA: TGTGCCAGCAGTGAAGCGCAGGAAAGCATAACCTATGGCTACACCTTC
clone size: .; J gene: TRBJ2-1; V gene: TRBV3-1/TRBV3-2; D gene: .; CDR3 protein: CASSQESRLINEQFF; CDR3 DNA: TGTGCCAGCAGCCAAGAGTCGCGGCTGATAAATGAGCAGTTCTTC